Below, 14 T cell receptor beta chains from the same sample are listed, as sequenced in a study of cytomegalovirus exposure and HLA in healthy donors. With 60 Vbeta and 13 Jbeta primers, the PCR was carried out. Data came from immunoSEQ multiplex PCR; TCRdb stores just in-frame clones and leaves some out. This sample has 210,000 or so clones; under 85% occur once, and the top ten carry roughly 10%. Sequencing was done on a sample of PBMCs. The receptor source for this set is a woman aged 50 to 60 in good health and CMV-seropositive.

DNA of the CDR3: TGTGCCAGCAGTGTTGACACATACACCGGGGAGCTGTTTTTT. Amino acid sequence: CASSVDTYTGELFF. The rearrangement uses TRBV2 and TRBJ2-2, with D uncertain. Germline assignment: CDR1 SNHLY and CDR2 FYNNEI. The CDR3 is 14 amino acids. V was shortened by 4 bases and J by 3 bases, with 9 bases between the two germline ends. Using reference TRBV2 and TRBJ2-2 for the parts outside the CDR3, the full variable domain is EPEVTQTPSHQVTQMGQEVILRCVPISNHLYFYWYRQILGQKVEFLVSFYNNEISEKSEIFDDQFSVERPDGSNFTLKIRSTKLEDSAMYFCASSVDTYTGELFFGEGSRLTVL.

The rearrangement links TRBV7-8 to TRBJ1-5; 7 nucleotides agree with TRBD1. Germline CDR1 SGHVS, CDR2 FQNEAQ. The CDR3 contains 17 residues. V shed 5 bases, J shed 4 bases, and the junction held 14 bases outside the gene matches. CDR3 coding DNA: TGTGCCAGCAGCCCACGAAAAACAGGGGTGAAGAATCAGCCCCAGCATTTT. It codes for CASSPRKTGVKNQPQHF. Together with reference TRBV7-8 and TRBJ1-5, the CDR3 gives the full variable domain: GAGVSQSPRYKVAKRGQDVALRCDPISGHVSLFWYQQALGQGPEFLTYFQNEAQLDKSGLPSDRFFAERPEGSVSTLKIQRTQQEDSAVYLCASSPRKTGVKNQPQHFGDGTRLSIL.

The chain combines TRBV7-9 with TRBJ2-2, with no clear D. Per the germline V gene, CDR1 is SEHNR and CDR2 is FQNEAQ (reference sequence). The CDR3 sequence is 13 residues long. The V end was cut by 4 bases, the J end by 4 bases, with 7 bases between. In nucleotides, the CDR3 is TGTGCCAGCAGCTCTACGCCCACCGGGGAGCTGTTTTTT. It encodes CASSSTPTGELFF.

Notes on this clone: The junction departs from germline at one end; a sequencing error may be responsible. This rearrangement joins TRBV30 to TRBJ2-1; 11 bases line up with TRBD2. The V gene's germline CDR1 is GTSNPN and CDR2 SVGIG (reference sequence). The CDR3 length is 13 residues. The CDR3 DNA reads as TGCGGAGGGGCTAGCGGGGGGCTTAATGAGCAGTTCTTC. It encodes CGGASGGLNEQFF.

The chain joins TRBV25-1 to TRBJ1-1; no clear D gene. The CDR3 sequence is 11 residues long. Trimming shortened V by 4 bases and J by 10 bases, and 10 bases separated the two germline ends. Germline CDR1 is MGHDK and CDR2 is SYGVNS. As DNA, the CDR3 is TGTGCCAGCAGTGGCTGGGAGGGAGCTTTCTTT. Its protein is CASSGWEGAFF.

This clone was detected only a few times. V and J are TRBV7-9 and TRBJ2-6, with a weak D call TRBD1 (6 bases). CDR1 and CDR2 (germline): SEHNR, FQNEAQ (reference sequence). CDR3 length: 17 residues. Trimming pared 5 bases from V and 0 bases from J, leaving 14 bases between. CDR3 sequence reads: CASSQDEGGSGANVLTF. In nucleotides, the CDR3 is TGTGCCAGCAGCCAAGACGAAGGGGGCTCTGGGGCCAACGTCCTGACTTTC.

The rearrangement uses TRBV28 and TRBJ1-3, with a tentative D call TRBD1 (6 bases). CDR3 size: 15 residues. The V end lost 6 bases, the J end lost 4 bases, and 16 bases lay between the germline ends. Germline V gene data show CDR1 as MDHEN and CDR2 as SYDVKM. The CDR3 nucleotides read TGTGCCAGCAGCGCCGGGGGGGCCCTAGGAAACACCATATATTTT. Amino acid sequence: CASSAGGALGNTIYF.

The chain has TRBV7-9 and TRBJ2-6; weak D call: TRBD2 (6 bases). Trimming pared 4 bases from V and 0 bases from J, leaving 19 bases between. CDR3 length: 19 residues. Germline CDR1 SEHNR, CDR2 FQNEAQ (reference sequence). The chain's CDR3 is CASSWSGGTHRSGANVLTF. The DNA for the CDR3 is TGTGCCAGCAGCTGGTCCGGAGGGACGCATCGCTCTGGGGCCAACGTCCTGACTTTC.

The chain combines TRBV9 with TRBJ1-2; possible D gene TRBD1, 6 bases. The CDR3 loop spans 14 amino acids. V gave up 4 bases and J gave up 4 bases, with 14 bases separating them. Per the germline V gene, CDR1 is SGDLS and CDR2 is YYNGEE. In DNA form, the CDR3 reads TGTGCCAGCAGCTTTTCCCACAGGGTCTATGGCTACACCTTC. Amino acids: CASSFSHRVYGYTF.

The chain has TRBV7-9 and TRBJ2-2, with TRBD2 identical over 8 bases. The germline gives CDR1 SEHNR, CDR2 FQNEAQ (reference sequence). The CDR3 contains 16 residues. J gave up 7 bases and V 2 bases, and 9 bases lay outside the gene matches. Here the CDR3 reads CASSLLASGFSGELFF. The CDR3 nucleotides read TGTGCCAGCAGCTTATTAGCTAGCGGGTTCAGCGGGGAGCTGTTTTTT. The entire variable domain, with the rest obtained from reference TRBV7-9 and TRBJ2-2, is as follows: DTGVSQNPRHKITKRGQNVTFRCDPISEHNRLYWYRQTLGQGPEFLTYFQNEAQLEKSRLLSDRFSAERPKGSFSTLEIQRTEQGDSAMYLCASSLLASGFSGELFFGEGSRLTVL.

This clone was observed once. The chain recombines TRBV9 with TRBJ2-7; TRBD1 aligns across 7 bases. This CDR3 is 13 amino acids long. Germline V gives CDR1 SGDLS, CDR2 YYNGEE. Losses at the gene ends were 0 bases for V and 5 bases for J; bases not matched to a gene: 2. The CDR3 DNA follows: TGTGCCAGCAGCGTAGGCCAGGGGGACGAGCAGTACTTC. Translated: CASSVGQGDEQYF.

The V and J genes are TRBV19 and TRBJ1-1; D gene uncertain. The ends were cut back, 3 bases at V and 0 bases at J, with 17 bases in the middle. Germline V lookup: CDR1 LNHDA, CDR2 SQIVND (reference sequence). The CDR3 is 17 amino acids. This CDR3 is CASSIPLSGGMNTEAFF. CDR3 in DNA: TGTGCCAGTAGTATCCCTCTTTCGGGTGGTATGAACACTGAAGCTTTCTTT. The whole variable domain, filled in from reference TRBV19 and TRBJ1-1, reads DGGITQSPKYLFRKEGQNVTLSCEQNLNHDAMYWYRQDPGQGLRLIYYSQIVNDFQKGDIAEGYSVSREKKESFPLTVTSAQKNPTAFYLCASSIPLSGGMNTEAFFGQGTRLTVV.

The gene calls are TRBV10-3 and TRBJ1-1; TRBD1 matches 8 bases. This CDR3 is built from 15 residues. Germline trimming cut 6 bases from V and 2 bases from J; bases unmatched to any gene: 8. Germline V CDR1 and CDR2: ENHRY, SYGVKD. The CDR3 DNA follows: TGTGCCATCAGCGCCGGGACAGGACAAAACACTGAAGCTTTCTTT. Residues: CAISAGTGQNTEAFF.

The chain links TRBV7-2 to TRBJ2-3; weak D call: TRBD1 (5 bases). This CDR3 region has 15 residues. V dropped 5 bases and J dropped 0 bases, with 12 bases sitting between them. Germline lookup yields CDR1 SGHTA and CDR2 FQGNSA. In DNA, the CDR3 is TGTGCCAGCAGCCCCAGGGTTACTAGCACAGATACGCAGTATTTT. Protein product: CASSPRVTSTDTQYF.